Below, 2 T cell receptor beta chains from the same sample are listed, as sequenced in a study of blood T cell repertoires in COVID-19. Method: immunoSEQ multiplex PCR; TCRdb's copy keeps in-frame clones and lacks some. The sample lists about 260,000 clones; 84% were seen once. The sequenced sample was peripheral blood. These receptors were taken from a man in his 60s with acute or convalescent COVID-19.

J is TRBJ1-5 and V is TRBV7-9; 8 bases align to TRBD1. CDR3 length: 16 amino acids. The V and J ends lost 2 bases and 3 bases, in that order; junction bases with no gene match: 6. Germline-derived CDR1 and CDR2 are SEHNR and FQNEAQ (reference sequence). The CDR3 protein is CASSLWTGSVNQPQHF. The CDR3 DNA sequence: TGTGCCAGCAGCTTATGGACAGGGAGCGTCAATCAGCCCCAGCATTTT. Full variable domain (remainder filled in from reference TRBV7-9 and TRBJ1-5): DTGVSQNPRHKITKRGQNVTFRCDPISEHNRLYWYRQTLGQGPEFLTYFQNEAQLEKSRLLSDRFSAERPKGSFSTLEIQRTEQGDSAMYLCASSLWTGSVNQPQHFGDGTRLSIL.

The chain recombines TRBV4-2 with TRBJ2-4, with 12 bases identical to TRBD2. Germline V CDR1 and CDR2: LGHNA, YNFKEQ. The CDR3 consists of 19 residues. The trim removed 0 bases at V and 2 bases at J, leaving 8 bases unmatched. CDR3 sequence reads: CASSQDTLAGGRSKNIQYF. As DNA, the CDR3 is TGTGCCAGCAGCCAAGATACTCTAGCGGGAGGGCGGTCCAAAAACATTCAGTACTTC.